The clone carrying this TCR beta chain was detected only a few times. Its antigen is not known. The ends were cut back, 2 bases at V and 0 bases at J, with 5 bases in the middle. This CDR3 comprises 14 residues. Germline V gene sequence: CDR1 KGHSH, CDR2 LQKENI. The data stem from a study of cytomegalovirus exposure and HLA in healthy donors. The PCR made use of 60 Vbeta and 13 Jbeta primers. Libraries were prepared by immunoSEQ multiplex PCR; TCRdb keeps only in-frame clonotypes and omits some of them. The table has under 200,000 clones, less than 80% seen once. Study-level points and caveats: One variant, a missense change in DCLRE1C, was linked in a later analysis to TCR beta V- and J-gene trimming. Earlier results showed most TCR beta V segments being productive about 87% or about 30% of the time. Later analysis found that TCR beta chains associated with HLA were more clonally expanded than other, equally common chains. There were some public TCRs occurring in many donors, but most TCR sequences were rare.

The sequencing input was PBMCs. The receptor was isolated from a woman aged 40-49 years in good health and CMV-seronegative. The gene calls are TRBV18 and TRBJ1-5; D not resolved. Written as DNA, the CDR3 is TGTGCCAGCTCACCAGACTATAGCAATCAGCCCCAGCATTTT. The encoded protein is CASSPDYSNQPQHF.